Below, 3 T cell receptor beta chains from the same sample are listed, as sequenced in a study of T cell changes during pregnancy in multiple sclerosis. Here immunoSEQ multiplex PCR was the method, and the copy in TCRdb shows in-frame clones only, minus some. The table has fewer than 150,000 clones, 90% to 98% seen once. Material: peripheral blood, obtained after pregnancy. The receptors originated from a female donor with multiple sclerosis, enrolled in a pregnancy study.

This clone showed up just once. This sequence joins TRBV10-3 and TRBJ2-7; 8 bases fit TRBD2. J lost 6 bases, V lost 9 bases, and 7 bases had no gene match. CDR3 length equals 12 residues. In germline, CDR1 is ENHRY, CDR2 SYGVKD. The CDR3 DNA reads as TGTGCCATGGGGGGGACTAGTCGCGAGCAGTACTTC. The encoded protein is CAMGGTSREQYF.

The chain couples TRBV28 to TRBJ2-7, with D maybe TRBD2 (6 bases). The CDR3 spans 14 residues. Looked up from germline, CDR1 is MDHEN and CDR2 is SYDVKM. Trimming removed 10 bases from V and 0 bases from J, with 16 bases in between. DNA for the CDR3: TGTGCCACGTCGGGACTGGGTAGCTCCTACGAGCAGTACTTC. This translates into CATSGLGSSYEQYF.

CDR3 sequence reads: CASSVTSYLAYEQYF. The CDR3 DNA is TGCGCCAGCAGCGTCACTAGCTATCTAGCCTACGAGCAGTACTTC. The chain carries TRBV5-1 and TRBJ2-7, with D possibly matching TRBD2 (6 bases). V lost 4 bases and J 2 bases, leaving 16 bases between the germline ends. The length of the CDR3 is 15 residues. Germline V gene data show CDR1 as SGHRS and CDR2 as YFSETQ.